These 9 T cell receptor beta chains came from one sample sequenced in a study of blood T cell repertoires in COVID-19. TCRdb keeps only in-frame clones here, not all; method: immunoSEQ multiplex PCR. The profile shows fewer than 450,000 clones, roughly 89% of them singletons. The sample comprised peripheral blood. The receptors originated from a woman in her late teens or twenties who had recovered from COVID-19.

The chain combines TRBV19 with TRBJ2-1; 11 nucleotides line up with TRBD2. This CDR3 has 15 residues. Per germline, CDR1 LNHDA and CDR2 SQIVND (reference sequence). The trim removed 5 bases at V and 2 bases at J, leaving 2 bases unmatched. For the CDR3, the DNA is TGTGCCAGTAGTCCGGGACTAGCGGCCTACAATGAGCAGTTCTTC. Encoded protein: CASSPGLAAYNEQFF.

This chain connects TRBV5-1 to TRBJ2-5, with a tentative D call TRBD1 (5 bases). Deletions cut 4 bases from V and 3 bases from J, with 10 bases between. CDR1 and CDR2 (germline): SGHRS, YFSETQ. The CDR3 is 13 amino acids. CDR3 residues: CASSLTVKETQYF. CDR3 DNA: TGCGCCAGCAGCCTGACAGTAAAAGAGACCCAGTACTTC.

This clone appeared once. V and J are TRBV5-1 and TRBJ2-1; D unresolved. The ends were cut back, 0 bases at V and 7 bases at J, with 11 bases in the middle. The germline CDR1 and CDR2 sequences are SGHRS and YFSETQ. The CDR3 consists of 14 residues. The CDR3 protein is CASSLALRENEQFF. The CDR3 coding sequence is TGCGCCAGCAGCTTGGCTCTACGCGAGAATGAGCAGTTCTTC.

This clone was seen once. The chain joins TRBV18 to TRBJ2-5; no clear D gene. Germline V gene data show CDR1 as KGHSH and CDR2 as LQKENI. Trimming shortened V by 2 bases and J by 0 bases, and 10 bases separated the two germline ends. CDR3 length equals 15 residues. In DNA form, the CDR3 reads TGTGCCAGCTCACCAAAGAGGCATAACCAAGAGACCCAGTACTTC. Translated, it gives CASSPKRHNQETQYF.

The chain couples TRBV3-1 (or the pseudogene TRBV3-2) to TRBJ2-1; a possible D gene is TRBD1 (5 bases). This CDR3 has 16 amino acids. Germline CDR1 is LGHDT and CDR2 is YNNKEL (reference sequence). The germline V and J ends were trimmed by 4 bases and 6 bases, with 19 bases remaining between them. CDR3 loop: CASSPRTTRTSNEQFF. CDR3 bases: TGTGCCAGCAGCCCGCGGACAACCCGAACAAGCAATGAGCAGTTCTTC.

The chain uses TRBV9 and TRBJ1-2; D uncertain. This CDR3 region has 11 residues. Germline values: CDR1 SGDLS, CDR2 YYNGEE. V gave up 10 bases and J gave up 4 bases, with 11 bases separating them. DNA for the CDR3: TGTGCCCTTGCGACGGGCTATGGCTACACCTTC. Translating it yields CALATGYGYTF. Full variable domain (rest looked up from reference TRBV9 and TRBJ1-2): DSGVTQTPKHLITATGQRVTLRCSPRSGDLSVYWYQQSLDQGLQFLIQYYNGEERAKGNILERFSAQQFPDLHSELNLSSLELGDSALYFCALATGYGYTFGSGTRLTVV.

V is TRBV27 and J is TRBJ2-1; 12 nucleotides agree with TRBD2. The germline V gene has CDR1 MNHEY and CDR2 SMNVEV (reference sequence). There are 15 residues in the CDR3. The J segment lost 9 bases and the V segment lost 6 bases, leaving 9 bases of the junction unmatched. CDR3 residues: CASSLGTSGSGEQFF. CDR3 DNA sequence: TGTGCCAGCAGCCTAGGGACTAGCGGGTCCGGTGAGCAGTTCTTC.

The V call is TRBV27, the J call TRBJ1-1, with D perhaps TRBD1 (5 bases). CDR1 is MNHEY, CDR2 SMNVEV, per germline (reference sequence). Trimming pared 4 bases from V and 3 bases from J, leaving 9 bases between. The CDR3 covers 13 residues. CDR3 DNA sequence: TGTGCCAGCAGTTATAGGGGCTACACTGAAGCTTTCTTT. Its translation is CASSYRGYTEAFF.

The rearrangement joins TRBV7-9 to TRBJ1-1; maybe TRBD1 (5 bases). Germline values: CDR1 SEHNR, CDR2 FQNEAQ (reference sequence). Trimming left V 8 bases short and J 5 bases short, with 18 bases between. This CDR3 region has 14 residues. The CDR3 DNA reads TGTGCCAGCGGCGATCAGGGCCTGAGTACTGAAGCTTTCTTT. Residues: CASGDQGLSTEAFF. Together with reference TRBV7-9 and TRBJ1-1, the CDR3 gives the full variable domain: DTGVSQNPRHKITKRGQNVTFRCDPISEHNRLYWYRQTLGQGPEFLTYFQNEAQLEKSRLLSDRFSAERPKGSFSTLEIQRTEQGDSAMYLCASGDQGLSTEAFFGQGTRLTVV.